One and the same sample provided the 6 T cell receptor beta chains below, sequenced in a study of T cell changes during pregnancy in multiple sclerosis. The method was immunoSEQ multiplex PCR; TCRdb's version includes in-frame clones alone and lacks a portion of them. The table includes tens of thousands of clones, over 80% detected once. Here the sequenced sample was CD8+ T cells from peripheral blood mononuclear cells, taken in the third trimester of pregnancy. These receptor sequences come from a female donor with multiple sclerosis, enrolled in a pregnancy study.

The rearrangement uses TRBV4-3 and TRBJ1-3; D perhaps matches TRBD1 (5 bases). From germline, CDR1 is LGHNA and CDR2 YSLEER. Trimming took off 0 bases at V and 2 bases at J, with 14 bases between the two ends. This CDR3 region has 17 residues. DNA of the CDR3: TGCGCCAGCAGCCAAGATGGAAGGTTAGGGGCTGGAAACACCATATATTTT. Protein: CASSQDGRLGAGNTIYF.

The V gene is TRBV27, the J gene TRBJ2-1; TRBD2 matches 12 bases. Germline trimming cut 0 bases from V and 5 bases from J; bases unmatched to any gene: 8. CDR1 is MNHEY, CDR2 SMNVEV, per germline (reference sequence). The CDR3 sequence is 18 residues long. CDR3 residues: CASSLSRLAGDLNNEQFF. As DNA, the CDR3 is TGTGCCAGCAGTTTATCCCGACTAGCGGGAGACCTTAACAATGAGCAGTTCTTC.

The genes are TRBV28 and TRBJ2-1; 8 nucleotides agree with TRBD2. The trim removed 3 bases at V and 7 bases at J, leaving 5 bases unmatched. This CDR3 has 14 amino acids. Germline CDR1 MDHEN, CDR2 SYDVKM. The chain's CDR3 is CASSFAGGVNEQFF. CDR3 coding DNA: TGTGCCAGCAGTTTTGCGGGAGGAGTAAATGAGCAGTTCTTC.

The chain recombines TRBV6-1 with TRBJ2-1; TRBD1 aligns across 7 bases. V dropped 2 bases and J dropped 8; count of bases not matched to a gene: 12. The germline V gene has CDR1 MNHNS and CDR2 SASEGT. This CDR3 is 16 amino acids long. CDR3 region: CASSEPAGGEIHEQFF. DNA of the CDR3: TGTGCCAGCAGTGAACCCGCAGGGGGTGAGATACATGAGCAGTTCTTC.

This chain joins TRBV30 and TRBJ1-1; no reliable D call. V was shortened by 4 bases and J by 0 bases, with 9 bases between the two germline ends. The length of the CDR3 is 13 residues. Looked up from germline, CDR1 is GTSNPN and CDR2 is SVGIG (reference sequence). The CDR3 DNA reads TGTGCCTGGACCGAGGAATTGAACACTGAAGCTTTCTTT. Amino acid sequence: CAWTEELNTEAFF.

V is TRBV7-9 and J is TRBJ1-2; D remains unclear. V dropped 5 bases and J dropped 5 bases, with 18 bases sitting between them. The CDR3 consists of 15 residues. Germline values: CDR1 SEHNR, CDR2 FQNEAQ (reference sequence). CDR3 sequence (DNA): TGTGCCAGCAGCCTTGATATGGAGAAGGCTTATGGCTACACCTTC. It translates to CASSLDMEKAYGYTF.